The rows below give T cell receptor beta chains drawn from one sample of a study of control samples from healthy donors and cancer patients. The protocol was immunoSEQ multiplex PCR, while the TCRdb copy is restricted to in-frame clones and leaves out a portion. The sample holds tens of thousands of clones; approximately 87% are singletons and the top ten take about an eighth. Input material: PBMCs. These receptors came from a woman aged 60 to 75 with lung cancer. Each CDR3 is given with its conserved first and last residue. D genes are given only for firm matches. Rows give clone size only sometimes, using once, few, many, or a class for an expanded clone.

size,length,V,J,D,CDR3,DNA
.,15,TRBV3-1/TRBV3-2,TRBJ1-1,.,CASSQGTGPGTEAFF,TGTGCCAGCAGCCAAGGTACGGGGCCGGGGACTGAAGCTTTCTTT
.,15,TRBV4-2,TRBJ1-2,.,CASSQTGTGDYGYTF,TGTGCCAGCAGCCAAACGGGTACGGGGGACTATGGCTACACCTTC
.,15,TRBV2,TRBJ2-3,TRBD1,CASSRTGGSTDTQYF,TGTGCCAGCAGCCGGACAGGGGGGAGCACAGATACGCAGTATTTT
.,16,TRBV9,TRBJ1-3,.,CASSVGGGVSGNTIYF,TGTGCCAGCAGCGTCGGAGGGGGGGTCTCTGGAAACACCATATATTTT
.,14,TRBV27,TRBJ2-7,.,CASSLSMTGREQYF,TGTGCCAGCAGTTTATCTATGACGGGTCGGGAGCAGTACTTC
.,12,TRBV12-3/TRBV12-4,TRBJ2-7,TRBD1,CASSLLGTGQYF,TGTGCCAGCAGTTTGTTGGGGACAGGGCAGTACTTC
once,14,TRBV6-5,TRBJ2-5,.,CASSSSTLQETQYF,TGTGCCAGCAGTTCGTCGACACTCCAAGAGACCCAGTACTTC
.,14,TRBV28,TRBJ2-1,TRBD1,CASSQPGQNNEQFF,TGTGCCAGCAGTCAACCGGGACAGAACAATGAGCAGTTCTTC
.,14,TRBV19,TRBJ1-1,.,CASSILAGNTEAFF,TGTGCCAGTAGTATTTTAGCAGGGAACACTGAAGCTTTCTTT
few,11,TRBV14,TRBJ2-7,.,CASSQGYEQYF,TGTGCCAGCAGCCAAGGATACGAGCAGTACTTC
.,14,TRBV20-1,TRBJ2-2,TRBD1,CSASLGQYTGELFF,TGCAGTGCTAGTTTGGGACAGTACACCGGGGAGCTGTTTTTT
.,13,TRBV5-1,TRBJ2-7,TRBD1,CASRGQGLYEQYF,TGCGCCAGCAGAGGACAGGGGCTCTACGAGCAGTACTTC
.,15,TRBV6-1,TRBJ2-6,.,CASSEEAVGANVLTF,TGTGCCAGCAGTGAAGAGGCAGTCGGGGCCAACGTCCTGACTTTC
once,17,TRBV24-1,TRBJ2-4,TRBD1,CATSDRAARTGKNIQYF,TGTGCCACCAGTGACCGCGCGGCCCGGACAGGCAAAAACATTCAGTACTTC
.,14,TRBV19,TRBJ2-7,.,CASSSRGGVYEQYF,TGTGCCAGTAGTAGCCGAGGGGGAGTCTACGAGCAGTACTTC
.,14,TRBV5-1,TRBJ1-1,.,CASSRSPGNTEAFF,TGCGCCAGCAGCAGGTCACCGGGGAACACTGAAGCTTTCTTT
.,13,TRBV12-3/TRBV12-4,TRBJ1-2,.,CASSTQANYGYTF,TGTGCCAGCAGTACCCAAGCAAACTATGGCTACACCTTC
.,15,TRBV4-1,TRBJ1-2,.,CASSQQWGGTYGYTF,TGCGCCAGCAGCCAACAATGGGGGGGTACCTATGGCTACACCTTC
.,13,TRBV5-4,TRBJ2-3,.,CASSYGGTDTQYF,TGTGCCAGCAGCTACGGCGGAACAGATACGCAGTATTTT
few,13,TRBV6-5,TRBJ1-2,.,CASSSPPLRGYTF,TGTGCCAGCAGTTCCCCTCCTTTACGAGGCTACACCTTC
.,15,TRBV3-1/TRBV3-2,TRBJ1-1,.,CASSHIGAGFTEAFF,TGTGCCAGCAGCCACATCGGGGCGGGATTCACTGAAGCTTTCTTT
.,16,TRBV11-3,TRBJ2-1,TRBD2,CASSLRLAGVNNEQFF,TGTGCCAGCAGCTTAAGACTAGCGGGAGTGAACAATGAGCAGTTCTTC
once,13,TRBV4-1,TRBJ2-5,TRBD1,CASSRLTGTGAYF,TGCGCCAGCAGCCGATTGACCGGGACAGGGGCGTACTTC
once,13,TRBV3-1/TRBV3-2,TRBJ1-1,.,CASSQGGITEAFF,TGTGCCAGCAGCCAAGGCGGGATTACTGAAGCTTTCTTT
.,15,TRBV30,TRBJ2-7,TRBD1,CAWRASDRGGYEQYF,TGTGCCTGGAGAGCCTCCGACAGGGGAGGCTACGAGCAGTACTTC
.,11,TRBV10-2,TRBJ2-1,.,CASRAYNEQFF,TGCGCCAGCAGGGCGTACAATGAGCAGTTCTTC
.,13,TRBV3-1/TRBV3-2,TRBJ2-2,.,CASSLDWGGELFF,TGTGCCAGCAGCCTTGATTGGGGCGGGGAGCTGTTTTTT
.,17,TRBV19,TRBJ1-4,TRBD1,CASSIKRGQTANEKLFF,TGTGCCAGTAGTATAAAGAGGGGGCAGACGGCTAATGAAAAACTGTTTTTT
.,13,TRBV5-1,TRBJ1-1,.,CASSEQSNTEAFF,TGCGCCAGCAGTGAACAGTCGAACACTGAAGCTTTCTTT
.,14,TRBV2,TRBJ2-1,TRBD2,CASSSGGSYNEQFF,TGTGCCAGCAGTAGCGGGGGCTCCTACAATGAGCAGTTCTTC
.,11,TRBV11-1,TRBJ1-1,.,CASRASMKAFF,TGTGCCAGCAGAGCTAGCATGAAAGCTTTCTTT
.,16,TRBV5-1,TRBJ2-1,TRBD2,CASSPAGLASANEQFF,TGCGCCAGCAGCCCGGCCGGACTAGCAAGTGCCAATGAGCAGTTCTTC
.,18,TRBV11-2,TRBJ2-7,TRBD1,CASSLVGSSRGRRYEQYF,TGTGCCAGCAGCTTAGTAGGGTCGTCTAGGGGGCGAAGATACGAGCAGTACTTC
.,14,TRBV3-1/TRBV3-2,TRBJ2-7,.,CASSWGGGAYEQYF,TGTGCCAGCAGTTGGGGAGGCGGTGCCTACGAGCAGTACTTC